The clone carrying this TCR beta chain was picked up a small number of times. Its target is unknown. The record originates from a study of beta chain features in type 1 diabetes. Researchers reported sorting CD4+ naive, central memory, regulatory and stem cell-like memory cells via CD45RO/CCR7/CD25/CD127/CD95/CD27. Notes on the study in general: More deletions and fewer insertions at VDJ junctions were seen in type 1 diabetes patients. Moderate but significant shortening of TCRB CDR3s was recorded in all four CD4+ subsets from Type 1 diabetes patients.

Reverse transcribing all isolated RNA meant expressed TCRB transcripts were sequenced. Sequencing was performed with immunoSEQ multiplex PCR; in TCRdb, only in-frame clones are kept and a portion is missing. This table has 680,000 or so clones, 13% appearing once. Sequencing was performed on naive CD4+ T cells from blood. The clonotype originates from a man younger than 35 with type 1 diabetes.

The chain's CDR3 is CAWSIAENTEAFF. The CDR3 DNA reads as TGTGCCTGGAGTATCGCGGAGAACACTGAAGCTTTCTTT. The chain recombines TRBV30 with TRBJ1-1; D not resolved. V gave up 2 bases and J gave up 1 base, with 8 bases separating them. The CDR3 extends over 13 amino acids. Germline V lookup: CDR1 GTSNPN, CDR2 SVGIG (reference sequence).